Sequencing of this T cell receptor (beta chain) was carried out in a study of cytomegalovirus exposure and HLA in healthy donors. The CDR3 consists of 15 residues. V lost 3 bases to trimming and J lost 6 bases; unmatched junction nucleotides: 3. CDR1 is MNHEY, CDR2 SVGAGI, per germline. Regarding the study as a whole: Many donors carried some public TCRs, although rarity characterized most TCR sequences. A cluster of highly shared sequence variants was likely a sequencing artifact. According to an earlier analysis, most TCR beta V segments yielded productive rearrangements about 87% or about 30% of the time.

PCR used 60 Vbeta primers and 13 Jbeta primers. Method: immunoSEQ multiplex PCR; TCRdb's copy keeps in-frame clones and lacks some. This sample yields fewer than 90,000 clones, of which about 70% are seen a single time; approximately 7.6% belongs to the top ten. This clone appeared a single time. Its target is not known. The chain has TRBV6-5 and TRBJ2-2, with 11 bases aligning to TRBD1. The sequence was obtained from a man aged 35 to 55 in good health and CMV-seropositive. The sample comprised PBMCs. The CDR3 DNA is TGTGCCAGCAGTTATCGGGACAGGGGGTCCGGGGAGCTGTTTTTT. This encodes CASSYRDRGSGELFF.